These 23 T cell receptor beta chains originate from one sample sequenced in a study of lymphopenia after photon versus proton radiotherapy. Produced via immunoSEQ multiplex PCR; TCRdb's table is partial and in-frame only. This table has under 30,000 clones, roughly 89% appearing once. This specimen consisted of peripheral blood, obtained from a patient treated with proton-based radiotherapy. These receptors came from a woman aged 55-70 years with cholangiocarcinoma. Some clones in this sample may be carry-over from other donors' samples.

This clone was counted once. V and J are TRBV6-4 and TRBJ1-2; 9 bases line up with TRBD1. CDR1 MRHNA and CDR2 SNTAGT come from the germline V gene. V lost 6 bases and J lost 5; bases outside the gene matches: 7. The length of the CDR3 is 14 residues. Here the CDR3 DNA reads TGTGCCAGCAGCCCACAGGGGGCTGGATATGGCTACACCTTC. The encoded protein is CASSPQGAGYGYTF.

The chain recombines TRBV7-9 with TRBJ1-2, with D tentatively TRBD1 (6 bases). The CDR3 totals 16 residues. V lost 5 bases, J lost 8 bases, and 24 bases lay in between. Germline V gives CDR1 SEHNR, CDR2 FQNEAQ (reference sequence). CDR3 amino acids: CASSPGTGEQGGGYTF. The CDR3 DNA reads TGTGCCAGCAGCCCTGGAACAGGCGAACAGGGTGGCGGCTACACCTTC. The full variable domain, its missing parts supplied by reference TRBV7-9 and TRBJ1-2, is DTGVSQNPRHKITKRGQNVTFRCDPISEHNRLYWYRQTLGQGPEFLTYFQNEAQLEKSRLLSDRFSAERPKGSFSTLEIQRTEQGDSAMYLCASSPGTGEQGGGYTFGSGTRLTVV.

The chain employs TRBV30 and TRBJ2-1; 12 bases line up with TRBD2. The CDR3 extends over 16 amino acids. V lost 4 bases, J lost 4 bases, and 8 bases stayed unmatched. From germline, CDR1 is GTSNPN and CDR2 SVGIG (reference sequence). This chain's CDR3 is CAWNGGLAGSYNEQFF. The CDR3 DNA is TGTGCCTGGAACGGGGGACTAGCGGGTTCTTACAATGAGCAGTTCTTC.

The chain employs TRBV7-3 and TRBJ2-5; tentative D call: TRBD2 (6 bases). Germline values: CDR1 SGHTA, CDR2 FQGTGA. The ends were cut back, 5 bases at V and 1 base at J, with 11 bases in the middle. The CDR3 has 14 amino acids. The CDR3: CASSPTGLQETQYF. CDR3 bases: TGTGCCAGCAGCCCAACGGGACTCCAAGAGACCCAGTACTTC.

The CDR3 nucleotides are TGTGCCAGCAGTGTCACAGGTACCCACGAGCAGTACTTC. Protein product: CASSVTGTHEQYF. This chain connects TRBV2 to TRBJ2-7; tentative D call: TRBD1 (5 bases). This CDR3 contains 13 residues. V dropped 4 bases and J dropped 5 bases, with 12 bases sitting between them. Germline V CDR1 and CDR2: SNHLY, FYNNEI.

The J gene is TRBJ2-7, the V gene TRBV13; D possibly corresponds to TRBD2 (6 bases). Trimming shortened V by 5 bases and J by 4 bases, and 18 bases separated the two germline ends. CDR3 length: 15 residues. Germline assignment: CDR1 PRHDT and CDR2 FYEKMQ (reference sequence). The CDR3 bases are TGTGCCAGCAGCCCCTATGGGGGGTCCCGTTACGAGCAGTACTTC. It encodes CASSPYGGSRYEQYF. Combining the CDR3 with reference TRBV13 and TRBJ2-7 gives the whole variable domain AAGVIQSPRHLIKEKRETATLKCYPIPRHDTVYWYQQGPGQDPQFLISFYEKMQSDKGSIPDRFSAQQFSDYHSELNMSSLELGDSALYFCASSPYGGSRYEQYFGPGTRLTVT.

The V call is TRBV7-3, the J call TRBJ2-2, with 10 bases fitting TRBD1. Germline CDR1 and CDR2: SGHTA and FQGTGA. V trimming: 5 bases; J trimming: 4 bases; junction bases outside the gene matches: 7. The CDR3 is 16 amino acids. CDR3 region: CASSAGTGAGTGELFF. CDR3 sequence (DNA): TGTGCCAGCAGCGCGGGGACAGGGGCTGGCACCGGGGAGCTGTTTTTT. The full variable domain, in which reference TRBV7-3 and TRBJ2-2 provide the parts outside the CDR3, is GAGVSQTPSNKVTEKGKYVELRCDPISGHTALYWYRQSLGQGPEFLIYFQGTGAADDSGLPNDRFFAVRPEGSVSTLKIQRTERGDSAVYLCASSAGTGAGTGELFFGEGSRLTVL.

The chain is built from TRBV27 and TRBJ2-7; 11 nucleotides agree with TRBD2. From germline, CDR1 is MNHEY and CDR2 SMNVEV (reference sequence). The CDR3 contains 15 residues. V was pared by 0 bases and J by 3 bases, with 1 base of the junction left unmatched. CDR3 region: CASSLSGTSGYEQYF. CDR3 bases: TGTGCCAGCAGTTTATCCGGGACTAGCGGCTACGAGCAGTACTTC.

The chain uses TRBV27 and TRBJ1-4, with TRBD1 as a possible D gene (5 bases). The CDR3 covers 15 residues. The V and J ends lost 5 bases and 7 bases respectively, with 17 bases between them. Germline values: CDR1 MNHEY, CDR2 SMNVEV (reference sequence). The CDR3: CASSAYQGGAEKLFF. As DNA, the CDR3 is TGTGCCAGCAGTGCCTATCAGGGCGGAGCTGAAAAACTGTTTTTT.

This sequence joins TRBV7-9 and TRBJ2-2; 10 bases align to TRBD2. CDR1 and CDR2 from the germline V gene are SEHNR and FQNEAQ (reference sequence). This CDR3 has 16 amino acids. V dropped 6 bases and J dropped 2; count of bases not matched to a gene: 6. The CDR3 sequence is CASRYGTSDNTGELFF. The CDR3 DNA is TGTGCCAGCAGATATGGGACTAGCGATAACACCGGGGAGCTGTTTTTT.

V usage is TRBV11-2 and J usage is TRBJ2-7, with TRBD2 as a possible D gene (5 bases). CDR3 length: 13 residues. Per germline, CDR1 SGHAT and CDR2 FQNNGV. Trimming removed 1 base at V and 4 bases at J, with 8 bases between. CDR3 DNA: TGTGCCAGCAGCTTAGTAGAGGGATACGAGCAGTACTTC. This encodes CASSLVEGYEQYF.

This clone was detected only once. The chain links TRBV30 to TRBJ2-2; TRBD2 is a possible D gene (5 bases). CDR1 and CDR2 (germline): GTSNPN, SVGIG (reference sequence). With 2 bases removed from V and 7 bases from J, the gap between germline ends came to 5 bases. The CDR3 totals 11 residues. DNA for the CDR3: TGTGCCTGGAGTCGGGGCGGGGAGCTGTTTTTT. Its protein is CAWSRGGELFF.

This chain links TRBV6-6 with TRBJ1-5; no clear D. V lost 7 bases and J lost 3, with 13 bases in between. This CDR3 comprises 14 residues. The V gene's germline CDR1 is MNHNY and CDR2 SVGAGI (reference sequence). The CDR3 nucleotides are TGTGCCAGCACCCCCGGGAATTCCAATCAGCCCCAGCATTTT. It encodes CASTPGNSNQPQHF.

The chain recombines TRBV2 with TRBJ2-5; the D is unclear. This CDR3 is 10 amino acids long. In germline, CDR1 is SNHLY, CDR2 FYNNEI. Trimming pared 4 bases from V and 9 bases from J, leaving 6 bases between. This CDR3 is CASSAPAQYF. The CDR3, as DNA: TGTGCCAGCAGTGCCCCCGCCCAGTACTTC. Based on the CDR3 plus reference TRBV2 and TRBJ2-5, the full variable domain is EPEVTQTPSHQVTQMGQEVILRCVPISNHLYFYWYRQILGQKVEFLVSFYNNEISEKSEIFDDQFSVERPDGSNFTLKIRSTKLEDSAMYFCASSAPAQYFGPGTRLLVL.

This chain connects TRBV5-4 to TRBJ2-1; 10 nucleotides line up with TRBD2. The CDR3 is 17 residues long. Germline values: CDR1 SGHNT, CDR2 YYREEE (reference sequence). J gave up 4 bases and V 2 bases, and 9 bases lay outside the gene matches. The CDR3 sequence is CASSFSASGGRYNEQFF. As DNA, the CDR3 is TGTGCCAGCAGCTTCAGCGCTAGCGGGGGCCGTTACAATGAGCAGTTCTTC. Full variable domain (outside the CDR3, taken from reference TRBV5-4 and TRBJ2-1): ETGVTQSPTHLIKTRGQQVTLRCSSQSGHNTVSWYQQALGQGPQFIFQYYREEENGRGNFPPRFSGLQFPNYSSELNVNALELDDSALYLCASSFSASGGRYNEQFFGPGTRLTVL.

The genes are TRBV10-3 and TRBJ2-1; 15 bases are shared with TRBD2. J lost 2 bases, V lost 3 bases, and 8 bases had no gene match. The germline V gene encodes CDR1 ENHRY and CDR2 SYGVKD. This CDR3 has 19 amino acids. CDR3 nucleotide sequence: TGTGCCATCAGTGACCCGGGACTAGCGGGAGGTGAAGCCTACAATGAGCAGTTCTTC. This gives the protein CAISDPGLAGGEAYNEQFF.

V gene TRBV19 combines with J gene TRBJ1-2; TRBD1 matches at 7 bases. Germline values: CDR1 LNHDA, CDR2 SQIVND (reference sequence). This CDR3 region has 17 residues. Trimming cost V 3 bases and J 4 bases; bases outside gene matches: 14. CDR3 protein: CASSILNAGTEFYGYTF. CDR3 DNA sequence: TGTGCCAGTAGTATTCTCAATGCCGGGACAGAATTCTATGGCTACACCTTC.

CDR3 nucleotide sequence: TGTGCCAGTAGTAGATGGGGCTTCAATGAGCAGTTCTTC. This gives the protein CASSRWGFNEQFF. V and J are TRBV19 and TRBJ2-1; D is perhaps TRBD1 (5 bases). The CDR3 is 13 residues long. The V gene lost 4 bases and the J gene lost 6 bases, with 10 bases spanning the gap. The germline CDR1 and CDR2 sequences are LNHDA and SQIVND (reference sequence).

The rearrangement links TRBV15 to TRBJ2-1, with 7 bases identical to TRBD2. CDR3 size: 16 residues. The trim removed 6 bases at V and 8 bases at J, leaving 16 bases unmatched. CDR1 is LNHNV, CDR2 YYDKDF, per germline (reference sequence). In DNA form, the CDR3 reads TGTGCCACCAGACCATCCGTGGGGGAGGGCACCTATGAGCAGTTCTTC. The encoded protein is CATRPSVGEGTYEQFF.

CDR3 region: CAGGSESGRTDTQYF. Written as DNA, the CDR3 is TGCGCCGGTGGGTCCGAAAGCGGGAGAACAGATACGCAGTATTTT. The chain employs TRBV10-2 and TRBJ2-3, with 8 bases that match TRBD2. Germline V CDR1 and CDR2: WSHSY, SAAADI. The CDR3 spans 15 residues. Losses at the gene ends were 11 bases for V and 3 bases for J; bases not matched to a gene: 13.

The chain employs TRBV19 and TRBJ2-3; TRBD1 is a possible D gene (6 bases). This CDR3 has 15 amino acids. Trimming shortened V by 6 bases and J by 7 bases, and 20 bases separated the two germline ends. CDR1 and CDR2 (germline): LNHDA, SQIVND (reference sequence). The CDR3 loop reads CASREGQLTPYTQYF. The CDR3 DNA reads as TGTGCCAGTAGGGAAGGACAGCTGACGCCTTATACGCAGTATTTT.

The chain employs TRBV5-5 and TRBJ1-5; 7 nucleotides line up with TRBD1. This CDR3 comprises 19 residues. V shed 2 bases and J 0 bases; nucleotides not matched to a gene: 14. The germline CDR1 and CDR2 sequences are SGHKS and YYEKEE (reference sequence). The CDR3 DNA reads as TGTGCCAGCAGCTTAAAATACCGGGGACAGTCCTCTAGCAATCAGCCCCAGCATTTT. This gives the protein CASSLKYRGQSSSNQPQHF. Complete variable domain (other parts from reference TRBV5-5 and TRBJ1-5): DAGVTQSPTHLIKTRGQQVTLRCSPISGHKSVSWYQQVLGQGPQFIFQYYEKEERGRGNFPDRFSARQFPNYSSELNVNALLLGDSALYLCASSLKYRGQSSSNQPQHFGDGTRLSIL.

The chain is built from TRBV19 and TRBJ2-3; 13 bases are a match to TRBD2. This CDR3 contains 15 residues. Germline CDR1 is LNHDA and CDR2 is SQIVND (reference sequence). The trim removed 8 bases at V and 4 bases at J, leaving 6 bases unmatched. CDR3 DNA sequence: TGTGCCAGTTCCTGGACTAGCGGGAGCGCAGATACGCAGTATTTT. Its translation: CASSWTSGSADTQYF.